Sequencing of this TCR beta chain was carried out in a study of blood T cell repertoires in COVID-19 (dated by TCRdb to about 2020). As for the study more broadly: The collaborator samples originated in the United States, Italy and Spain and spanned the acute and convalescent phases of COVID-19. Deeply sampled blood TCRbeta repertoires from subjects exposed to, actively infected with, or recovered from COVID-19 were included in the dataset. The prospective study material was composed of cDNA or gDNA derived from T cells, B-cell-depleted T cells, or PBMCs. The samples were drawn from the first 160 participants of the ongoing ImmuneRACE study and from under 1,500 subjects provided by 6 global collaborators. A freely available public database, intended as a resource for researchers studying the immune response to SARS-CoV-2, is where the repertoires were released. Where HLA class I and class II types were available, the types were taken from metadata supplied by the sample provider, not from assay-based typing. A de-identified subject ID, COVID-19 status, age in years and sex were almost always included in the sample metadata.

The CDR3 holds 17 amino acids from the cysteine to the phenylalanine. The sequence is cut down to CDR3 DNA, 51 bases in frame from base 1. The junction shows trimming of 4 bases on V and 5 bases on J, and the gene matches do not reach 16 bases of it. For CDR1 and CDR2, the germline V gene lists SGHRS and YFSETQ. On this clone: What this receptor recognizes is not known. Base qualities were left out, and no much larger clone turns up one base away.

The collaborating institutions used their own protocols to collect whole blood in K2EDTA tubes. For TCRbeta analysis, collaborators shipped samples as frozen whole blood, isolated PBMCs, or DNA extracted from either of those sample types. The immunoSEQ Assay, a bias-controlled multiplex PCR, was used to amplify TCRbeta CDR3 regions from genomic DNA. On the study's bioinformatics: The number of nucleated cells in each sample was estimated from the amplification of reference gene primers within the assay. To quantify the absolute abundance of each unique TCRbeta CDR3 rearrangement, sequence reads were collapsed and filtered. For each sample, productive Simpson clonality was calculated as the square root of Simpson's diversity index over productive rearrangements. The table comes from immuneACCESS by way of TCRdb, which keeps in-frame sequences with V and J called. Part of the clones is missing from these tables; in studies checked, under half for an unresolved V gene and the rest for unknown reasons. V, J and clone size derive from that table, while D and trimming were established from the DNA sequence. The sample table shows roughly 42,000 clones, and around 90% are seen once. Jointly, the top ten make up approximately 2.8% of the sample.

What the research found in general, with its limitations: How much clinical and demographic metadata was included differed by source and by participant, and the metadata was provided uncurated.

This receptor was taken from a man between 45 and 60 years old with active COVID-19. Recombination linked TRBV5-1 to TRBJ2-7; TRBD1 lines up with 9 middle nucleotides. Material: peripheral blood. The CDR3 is CASSGKSRDRAYHEQYF. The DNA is TGCGCCAGCAGCGGAAAGTCCCGGGACAGGGCGTACCACGAGCAGTACTTC.